This paragraph covers one T cell receptor (beta chain) sequence. Its target is not known. The V gene's germline CDR1 is SNHLY and CDR2 FYNNEI. This CDR3 is 16 amino acids long. After removal of 2 bases from V and 8 bases from J, the junction contained 8 bases not matched to a gene. This entry belongs to a study of cytomegalovirus exposure and HLA in healthy donors. Overall study findings and caveats: Most CMV-associated TCR beta chains appeared HLA-restricted in a later analysis. The productive fraction for most TCR beta V segments was about 87% or about 30% in an earlier analysis. When the data were analyzed later, several of the most significant clusters appeared to be linked to common viral pathogens.

13 Jbeta primers and 60 Vbeta primers were used for the PCR. Original processing notes: Tens of millions of unique TCR beta chains, 10 million to 14 million shared, were counted in a later analysis. Profiled with immunoSEQ multiplex PCR; TCRdb holds only in-frame clones, not every one. V, J and clone size derive from that table, while D and trimming were established from the DNA sequence. The profile shows under 250,000 clones, more than 75% of them singletons. Sequences were obtained from PBMCs. This receptor was taken from a girl aged 2 to 10 in good health and CMV-seronegative. This chain links TRBV2 with TRBJ2-1; 11 positions agree with TRBD2. CDR3 DNA: TGTGCCAGCAGTGAATGGGTAGCGGGAGGGTTGTATGAGCAGTTCTTC. Translated: CASSEWVAGGLYEQFF.